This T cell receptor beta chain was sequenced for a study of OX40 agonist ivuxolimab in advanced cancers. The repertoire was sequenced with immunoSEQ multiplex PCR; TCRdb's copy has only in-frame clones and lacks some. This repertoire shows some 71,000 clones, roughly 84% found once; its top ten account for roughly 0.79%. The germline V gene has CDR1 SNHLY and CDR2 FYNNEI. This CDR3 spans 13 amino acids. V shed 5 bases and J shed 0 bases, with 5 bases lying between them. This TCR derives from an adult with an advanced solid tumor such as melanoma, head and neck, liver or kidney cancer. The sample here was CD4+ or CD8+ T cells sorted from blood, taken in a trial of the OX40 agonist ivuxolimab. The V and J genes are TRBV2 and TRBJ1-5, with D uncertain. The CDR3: CASSSYSNQPQHF. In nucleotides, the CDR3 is TGTGCCAGCAGTTCATATAGCAATCAGCCCCAGCATTTT.